This entry is about one T cell receptor (beta chain). Its antigen is undetermined. The data belong to a study of shared clonotypes between healthy human individuals. In the study overall: Per donor, CD8 memory used one plate, CD8 naive used two, CD4 memory used three and CD4 naive used three.

Trimming took off 4 bases at V and 4 bases at J, with 9 bases between the two ends. The CDR3 has 13 amino acids. Germline assignment: CDR1 SGHRS and CDR2 YFSETQ. The DNA input per sorted-subset replicate PCR was around 200 ng, corresponding to some 33,000 T cell genomes. Sequencing was performed with immunoSEQ multiplex PCR; in TCRdb, only in-frame clones are kept and a portion is missing. The table records hundreds of thousands of clones, about 95% of them present only once. Positive CCR7 selection of CD45RO-negative cells yielded the naive CD8 cells, and terminally differentiated effector memory CD45RA+ cells were excluded. Points from the study as a whole: Naive CD4 clonotypes were shared across a handful of donors at about 5.3%. Represented diversity, genetic and exposure-history alike, was limited by few donors.

The source material was naive CD8+ T cells sorted from blood. The chain is built from TRBV5-1 and TRBJ2-1; no clear D. This sequence originates from a woman aged 25 to 39 in good health. CDR3 region: CASSPTGYNEQFF. The DNA for the CDR3 is TGCGCCAGCAGCCCAACCGGGTACAATGAGCAGTTCTTC.